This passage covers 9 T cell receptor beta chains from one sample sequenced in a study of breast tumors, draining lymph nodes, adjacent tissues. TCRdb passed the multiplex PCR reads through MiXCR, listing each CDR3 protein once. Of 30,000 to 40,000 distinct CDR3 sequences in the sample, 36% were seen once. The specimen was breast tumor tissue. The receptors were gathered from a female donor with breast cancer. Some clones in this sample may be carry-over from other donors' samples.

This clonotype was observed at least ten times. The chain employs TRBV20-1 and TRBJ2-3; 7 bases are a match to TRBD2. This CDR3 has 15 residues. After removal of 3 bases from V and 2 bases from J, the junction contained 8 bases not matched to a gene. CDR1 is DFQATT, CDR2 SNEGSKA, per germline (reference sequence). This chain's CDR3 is CSASRAGALTDTQYF. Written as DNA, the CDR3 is TGCAGTGCTAGCAGGGCGGGAGCCCTCACAGATACGCAGTATTTT.

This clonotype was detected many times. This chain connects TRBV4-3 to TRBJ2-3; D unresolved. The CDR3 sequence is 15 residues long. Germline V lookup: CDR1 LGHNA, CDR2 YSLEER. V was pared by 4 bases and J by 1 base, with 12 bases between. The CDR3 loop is CASSPRPAGTDTQYF. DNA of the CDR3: TGCGCCAGCAGCCCCCGTCCGGCTGGCACAGATACGCAGTATTTT.

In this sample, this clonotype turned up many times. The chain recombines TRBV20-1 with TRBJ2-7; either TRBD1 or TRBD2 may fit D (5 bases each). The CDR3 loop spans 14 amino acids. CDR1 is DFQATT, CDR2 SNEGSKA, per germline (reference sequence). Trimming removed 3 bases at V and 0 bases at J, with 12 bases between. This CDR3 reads CSASGGDLSYEQYF. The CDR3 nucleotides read TGCAGTGCTAGTGGGGGTGACCTCTCCTACGAGCAGTACTTC.

The CDR3 bases are TGTGCCAGCAGCCTCCGGGGGGAAGAGACCCAGTACTTC. Protein sequence: CASSLRGEETQYF. This chain connects TRBV11-3 to TRBJ2-5; 7 bases align to TRBD2. This CDR3 is built from 13 residues. V lost 5 bases, J lost 3 bases, and 3 bases stayed unmatched. Germline V lookup: CDR1 SGHNT, CDR2 YENEEA.

CDR3 coding DNA: TGCGCCAGCAGCCAAGGAAGTGGGAGAGGGCAAGAGACCCAGTACTTC. This translates into CASSQGSGRGQETQYF. The chain carries TRBV4-1 and TRBJ2-5; the D gene is possibly TRBD2 (5 bases). Germline-derived CDR1 and CDR2 are MGHRA and YSYEKL. The CDR3 spans 16 residues. Trimming removed 1 base at V and 2 bases at J, with 14 bases between.

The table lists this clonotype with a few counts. The CDR3 loop is CASSSRTSGGRDTQYF. The DNA for the CDR3 is TGTGCCAGCAGCTCCCGGACTAGCGGGGGGAGAGATACGCAGTATTTT. The J gene is TRBJ2-3, the V gene TRBV7-8, with TRBD2 matching over 14 bases. This CDR3 spans 16 amino acids. The junction had 5 bases not matched to a gene; V was cut back by 4 bases and J by 5 bases. CDR1 is SGHVS and CDR2 is FQNEAQ in the germline V gene. Complete variable domain (other parts from reference TRBV7-8 and TRBJ2-3): GAGVSQSPRYKVAKRGQDVALRCDPISGHVSLFWYQQALGQGPEFLTYFQNEAQLDKSGLPSDRFFAERPEGSVSTLKIQRTQQEDSAVYLCASSSRTSGGRDTQYFGPGTRLTVL.

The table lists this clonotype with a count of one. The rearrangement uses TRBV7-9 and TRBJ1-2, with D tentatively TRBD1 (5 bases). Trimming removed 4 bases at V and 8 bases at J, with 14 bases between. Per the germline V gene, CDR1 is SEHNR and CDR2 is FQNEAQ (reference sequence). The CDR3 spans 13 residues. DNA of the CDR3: TGTGCCAGCAGCTCCAGGGCGGGAGTAGGCTACACCTTC. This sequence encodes CASSSRAGVGYTF.

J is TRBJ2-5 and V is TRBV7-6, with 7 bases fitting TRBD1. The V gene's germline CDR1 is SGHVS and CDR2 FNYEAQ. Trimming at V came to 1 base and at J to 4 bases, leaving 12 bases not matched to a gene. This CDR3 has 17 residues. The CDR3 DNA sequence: TGTGCCAGCAGCTTAGAATCGGCAGGGAACAGGGGAGAGACCCAGTACTTC. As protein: CASSLESAGNRGETQYF.

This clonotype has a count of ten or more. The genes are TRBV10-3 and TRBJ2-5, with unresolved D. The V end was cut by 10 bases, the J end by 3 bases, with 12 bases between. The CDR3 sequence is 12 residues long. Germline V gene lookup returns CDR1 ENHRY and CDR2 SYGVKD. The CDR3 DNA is TGTGCCACCGGGCCTCAGGAAGAGACCCAGTACTTC. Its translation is CATGPQEETQYF.